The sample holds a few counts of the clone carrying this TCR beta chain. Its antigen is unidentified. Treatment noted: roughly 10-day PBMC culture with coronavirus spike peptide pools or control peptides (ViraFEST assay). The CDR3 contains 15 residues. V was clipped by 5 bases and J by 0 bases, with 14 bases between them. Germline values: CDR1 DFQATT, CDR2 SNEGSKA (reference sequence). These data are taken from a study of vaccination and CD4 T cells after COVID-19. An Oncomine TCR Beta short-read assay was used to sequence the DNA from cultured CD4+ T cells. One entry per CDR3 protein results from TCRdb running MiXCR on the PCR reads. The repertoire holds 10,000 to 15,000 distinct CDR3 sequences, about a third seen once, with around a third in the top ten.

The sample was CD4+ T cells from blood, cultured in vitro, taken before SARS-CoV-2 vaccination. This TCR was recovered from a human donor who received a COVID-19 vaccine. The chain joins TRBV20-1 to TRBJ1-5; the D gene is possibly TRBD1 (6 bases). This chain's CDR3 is CSAHPGTPSNQPQHF. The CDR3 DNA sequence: TGCAGTGCTCACCCAGGGACACCTAGCAATCAGCCCCAGCATTTT.